A single sample gave rise to the 31 T cell receptor beta chains below, sequenced in a study of beta chain features in type 1 diabetes. Notes on the study in general: Moderate yet significant TCRB CDR3 shortening was seen in Type 1 diabetes patients in all four CD4+ subsets.

Their target antigens are unknown. Reverse transcribing all isolated RNA meant expressed TCRB transcripts were sequenced. Clones were sequenced by immunoSEQ multiplex PCR, and TCRdb holds only the in-frame ones, with some missing. The profile shows about 15,000 clones, 55% to 70% of them singletons. The source material was Tregs from blood. Source of these receptors: a man aged 25-45 years with type 1 diabetes.

V gene TRBV19 combines with J gene TRBJ2-1, with 7 nucleotides matching TRBD1. Germline V gives CDR1 LNHDA, CDR2 SQIVND (reference sequence). With 7 bases clipped from V and 4 bases from J, the junction kept 13 bases outside the gene matches. This CDR3 comprises 16 residues. CDR3: CASTGQHFPGYNEQFF. DNA of the CDR3: TGTGCCAGTACGGGACAGCATTTTCCAGGTTACAATGAGCAGTTCTTC. The whole variable domain, remainder taken from reference TRBV19 and TRBJ2-1, is DGGITQSPKYLFRKEGQNVTLSCEQNLNHDAMYWYRQDPGQGLRLIYYSQIVNDFQKGDIAEGYSVSREKKESFPLTVTSAQKNPTAFYLCASTGQHFPGYNEQFFGPGTRLTVL.

The CDR3 region is CASSTGTSSNEQFF. CDR3 coding DNA: TGTGCCAGCAGTACCGGGACTAGCTCCAATGAGCAGTTCTTC. The rearrangement joins TRBV6-5 to TRBJ2-1, with 9 bases aligning to TRBD2. Germline CDR1 MNHEY, CDR2 SVGAGI. Unmatched junction bases numbered 5, after V lost 5 bases and J lost 6 bases. The CDR3 length is 14 residues.

The chain joins TRBV6-5 to TRBJ1-2, with D perhaps TRBD1 (6 bases). The CDR3 length is 13 residues. Germline loops: CDR1 MNHEY, CDR2 SVGAGI. V was trimmed by 5 bases and J by 5 bases, leaving 12 bases between them. The CDR3 nucleotides read TGTGCCAGCAGTCGCGGACAGATTTATGGCTACACCTTC. Translation: CASSRGQIYGYTF.

The chain uses TRBV18 and TRBJ2-2; the match to TRBD2 covers 7 bases. Trimming at V came to 0 bases and at J to 6 bases, leaving 4 bases not matched to a gene. The V gene's germline CDR1 is KGHSH and CDR2 LQKENI. The CDR3 extends over 15 amino acids. DNA of the CDR3: TGTGCCAGCTCACCACCCGAGCGGGGCGCCGGGGAGCTGTTTTTT. The encoded protein is CASSPPERGAGELFF.

V and J are TRBV7-8 and TRBJ1-2; 7 bases line up with TRBD1. This CDR3 comprises 16 residues. Trimming cost V 1 base and J 0 bases; bases outside gene matches: 5. Germline values: CDR1 SGHVS, CDR2 FQNEAQ. CDR3: CASSLGTGGANYGYTF. Here the CDR3 DNA reads TGTGCCAGCAGCTTAGGGACAGGAGGAGCTAACTATGGCTACACCTTC.

This clone was seen a few times. The V and J genes are TRBV7-9 and TRBJ1-1; D ambiguous. Trimming shortened V by 4 bases and J by 1 base, and 10 bases separated the two germline ends. CDR1 is SEHNR, CDR2 FQNEAQ, per germline (reference sequence). This CDR3 spans 14 amino acids. The CDR3 DNA reads TGTGCCAGCAGCTCTTCACGGGGGAACACTGAAGCTTTCTTT. Its protein product is CASSSSRGNTEAFF.

This clone was picked up a small number of times. The rearrangement links TRBV10-3 to TRBJ1-6; D possibly corresponds to TRBD1 (5 bases). V was cut by 4 bases and J by 10 bases, with 11 bases left in between. The CDR3 covers 13 residues. Per the germline V gene, CDR1 is ENHRY and CDR2 is SYGVKD. CDR3 nucleotides: TGTGCCATCAGTGTAGGGGAAGGATCACCCCTCCACTTT. This gives the protein CAISVGEGSPLHF.

The J gene is TRBJ2-2, the V gene TRBV5-1; 11 bases align to TRBD1. Per germline, CDR1 SGHRS and CDR2 YFSETQ. This CDR3 region has 15 residues. J gave up 4 bases and V 3 bases, and 2 bases lay outside the gene matches. The CDR3 loop is CASSSGTGGTGELFF. For the CDR3, the DNA is TGCGCCAGCAGCTCCGGGACAGGGGGCACCGGGGAGCTGTTTTTT. Full variable domain (remainder filled in from reference TRBV5-1 and TRBJ2-2): KAGVTQTPRYLIKTRGQQVTLSCSPISGHRSVSWYQQTPGQGLQFLFEYFSETQRNKGNFPGRFSGRQFSNSRSEMNVSTLELGDSALYLCASSSGTGGTGELFFGEGSRLTVL.

The V gene is TRBV6-1, the J gene TRBJ2-1; perhaps TRBD2 as D (5 bases). Germline values: CDR1 MNHNS, CDR2 SASEGT. V gave up 0 bases and J gave up 7 bases, with 13 bases separating them. This CDR3 region has 15 residues. CDR3 in DNA: TGTGCCAGCAGTGAAGCGGGAGCGCGTAGTAATGAGCAGTTCTTC. Translated: CASSEAGARSNEQFF.

The gene calls are TRBV2 and TRBJ1-5; 7 bases are shared with TRBD1. CDR3 length equals 15 residues. Germline CDR1 reads SNHLY; CDR2 reads FYNNEI. V lost 6 bases to trimming and J lost 2 bases; unmatched junction nucleotides: 7. The CDR3 region is CASSLQGGGNQPQHF. The CDR3 nucleotides are TGTGCCAGCAGCCTGCAGGGGGGAGGCAATCAGCCCCAGCATTTT.

This sequence joins TRBV9 and TRBJ2-3; 7 bases map to TRBD1. V shed 3 bases and J 1 base; nucleotides not matched to a gene: 8. The germline gives CDR1 SGDLS, CDR2 YYNGEE. The CDR3 is made up of 16 amino acids. CDR3 loop: CASSARQGSGTDTQYF. CDR3 bases: TGTGCCAGCAGCGCCCGACAGGGTTCGGGCACAGATACGCAGTATTTT.

This sequence joins TRBV30 and TRBJ1-1; D gene unclear. V gave up 0 bases and J gave up 9 bases, with 14 bases separating them. CDR1 is GTSNPN and CDR2 is SVGIG in the germline V gene (reference sequence). CDR3 length: 13 amino acids. The CDR3 protein is CAWSVAAVPKAFF. DNA of the CDR3: TGTGCCTGGAGTGTAGCGGCAGTACCAAAAGCTTTCTTT.

The V call is TRBV6-1, the J call TRBJ2-3, with 8 bases fitting TRBD2. The CDR3 is 15 amino acids. Germline V CDR1 and CDR2: MNHNS, SASEGT. Trimming at V came to 5 bases and at J to 1 base, leaving 5 bases not matched to a gene. The CDR3 DNA is TGTGCCAGCAGTCAGCGGGAGTTTGGCACAGATACGCAGTATTTT. Protein: CASSQREFGTDTQYF.

The genes are TRBV2 and TRBJ2-3, with 7 bases matching TRBD2. V was clipped by 10 bases and J by 0 bases; unmatched bases: 13. The CDR3 length is 16 residues. Germline CDR1 SNHLY, CDR2 FYNNEI. The CDR3 reads CATSGGRRPSTDTQYF. In DNA, the CDR3 is TGTGCCACCTCGGGGGGACGAAGACCAAGCACAGATACGCAGTATTTT.

This clone has just one count. J is TRBJ1-2 and V is TRBV19, with D unresolved. With 4 bases removed from V and 0 bases from J, the gap between germline ends came to 12 bases. CDR3 length: 15 amino acids. The germline CDR1 and CDR2 sequences are LNHDA and SQIVND (reference sequence). The CDR3 region is CASSTGGSANYGYTF. The CDR3 DNA reads TGTGCCAGTAGTACCGGCGGCTCGGCTAACTATGGCTACACCTTC. Based on the CDR3 plus reference TRBV19 and TRBJ1-2, the full variable domain is DGGITQSPKYLFRKEGQNVTLSCEQNLNHDAMYWYRQDPGQGLRLIYYSQIVNDFQKGDIAEGYSVSREKKESFPLTVTSAQKNPTAFYLCASSTGGSANYGYTFGSGTRLTVV.

In this sample, this clone is medium-sized. The chain employs TRBV5-1 and TRBJ2-1; 10 bases line up with TRBD1. Germline CDR1 SGHRS, CDR2 YFSETQ. The length of the CDR3 is 15 residues. Trimming at V came to 5 bases and at J to 8 bases, leaving 10 bases not matched to a gene. CDR3 nucleotide sequence: TGCGCCAGCAGACTGGGACAGGGGATGGTCGATGAGCAGTTCTTC. It codes for CASRLGQGMVDEQFF.

The gene calls are TRBV19 and TRBJ2-7, with TRBD1 matching 11 bases. Germline V gives CDR1 LNHDA, CDR2 SQIVND (reference sequence). The CDR3 has 14 residues. V shed 6 bases, J shed 4 bases, and the junction held 5 bases outside the gene matches. As DNA, the CDR3 is TGTGCCAGTAGCCGGACAGGGGGCTTGTACGAGCAGTACTTC. The encoded protein is CASSRTGGLYEQYF.

This rearrangement joins TRBV9 to TRBJ2-3; 7 bases map to TRBD1. J gave up 2 bases and V 3 bases, and 6 bases lay outside the gene matches. Germline values: CDR1 SGDLS, CDR2 YYNGEE. The CDR3 spans 15 residues. CDR3 DNA sequence: TGTGCCAGCAGCGCCATGACAGGGAACACAGATACGCAGTATTTT. This sequence encodes CASSAMTGNTDTQYF.

This clone was detected only a few times. The chain recombines TRBV6-1 with TRBJ1-1; the D is unclear. In germline, CDR1 is MNHNS, CDR2 SASEGT. V lost 2 bases and J 3 bases, leaving 13 bases between the germline ends. The CDR3 sequence is 15 residues long. As DNA, the CDR3 is TGTGCCAGCAGTGAACCCTCGGGTGCCCACACTGAAGCTTTCTTT. This translates into CASSEPSGAHTEAFF.

The J gene is TRBJ2-5, the V gene TRBV7-8; 12 bases line up with TRBD2. The germline V gene has CDR1 SGHVS and CDR2 FQNEAQ. The CDR3 totals 18 residues. The V segment lost 4 bases and the J segment 4 bases; nucleotides outside the gene matches: 13. The CDR3 is CASSSWRLAGGPGETQYF. The CDR3 nucleotides are TGTGCCAGCAGCTCATGGCGGCTAGCGGGGGGGCCGGGAGAGACCCAGTACTTC.

The J gene is TRBJ2-7, the V gene TRBV5-6; 7 positions agree with TRBD2. Germline V CDR1 and CDR2: SGHDT, YYEEEE. There are 15 residues in the CDR3. J gave up 6 bases and V 4 bases, and 13 bases lay outside the gene matches. For the CDR3, the DNA is TGTGCCAGCAGCGGAGGGATGGGGGGGTTGGGCGAGCAGTACTTC. Residues: CASSGGMGGLGEQYF.

The chain combines TRBV27 with TRBJ2-1; D is undetermined. V was pared by 5 bases and J by 6 bases, with 11 bases between. The CDR3 has 13 residues. CDR1 MNHEY and CDR2 SMNVEV come from the germline V gene (reference sequence). In DNA, the CDR3 is TGTGCCAGCAGTCGCCAAAGAGGCAATGAGCAGTTCTTC. Translation: CASSRQRGNEQFF.

V usage is TRBV5-1 and J usage is TRBJ1-3, with D uncertain. The CDR3 loop spans 15 amino acids. V was shortened by 5 bases and J by 4 bases, with 16 bases between the two germline ends. From germline, CDR1 is SGHRS and CDR2 YFSETQ. CDR3 sequence: CASSQTGSVGNTIYF. The CDR3 coding sequence is TGCGCCAGCAGTCAAACCGGGAGCGTGGGAAACACCATATATTTT.

J is TRBJ2-5 and V is TRBV19; no definite D call. CDR3 length: 12 amino acids. The germline V gene has CDR1 LNHDA and CDR2 SQIVND (reference sequence). V gave up 10 bases and J gave up 4 bases, with 13 bases separating them. CDR3 sequence reads: CATAGIGETQYF. The CDR3 bases are TGTGCCACGGCAGGCATAGGAGAGACCCAGTACTTC. The entire variable domain, with the rest obtained from reference TRBV19 and TRBJ2-5, is as follows: DGGITQSPKYLFRKEGQNVTLSCEQNLNHDAMYWYRQDPGQGLRLIYYSQIVNDFQKGDIAEGYSVSREKKESFPLTVTSAQKNPTAFYLCATAGIGETQYFGPGTRLLVL.

The table lists this clone with a few counts. V usage is TRBV30 and J usage is TRBJ2-4, with a weak D call TRBD1 (5 bases). The V and J ends lost 5 bases and 8 bases respectively, with 13 bases between them. Germline values: CDR1 GTSNPN, CDR2 SVGIG (reference sequence). The CDR3 runs to 12 residues. In nucleotides, the CDR3 is TGTGCCTGGGCGACCAGGGCGGACATTCAGTACTTC. Translation gives CAWATRADIQYF.

V and J are TRBV18 and TRBJ1-1; 8 positions agree with TRBD1. Germline V gene sequence: CDR1 KGHSH, CDR2 LQKENI. CDR3 length: 14 amino acids. Trimming cost V 6 bases and J 6 bases; bases outside gene matches: 9. The CDR3 spells CASSPGQVVAEAFF. The CDR3 region has the DNA TGTGCCAGCTCCCCGGGACAGGTGGTCGCTGAAGCTTTCTTT.

V usage is TRBV6-5 and J usage is TRBJ1-1; weak D call: TRBD1 (5 bases). V lost 7 bases, J lost 5 bases, and 14 bases lay in between. The CDR3 consists of 13 residues. Per germline, CDR1 MNHEY and CDR2 SVGAGI. The CDR3: CASNPTSGTEAFF. CDR3 DNA: TGTGCCAGCAATCCGACATCAGGGACTGAAGCTTTCTTT.

This rearrangement joins TRBV11-2 to TRBJ2-1; a weak D match, TRBD2 (6 bases). V gave up 6 bases and J gave up 0 bases, with 15 bases separating them. This CDR3 has 16 residues. Germline V gene data show CDR1 as SGHAT and CDR2 as FQNNGV. CDR3 DNA: TGTGCCAGCAGGTACCTCCGGGGGAGCTCCTACAATGAGCAGTTCTTC. It is translated as CASRYLRGSSYNEQFF.

The V and J genes are TRBV6-5 and TRBJ2-2; possibly TRBD2 for D (5 bases). The CDR3 spans 11 residues. Germline lookup yields CDR1 MNHEY and CDR2 SVGAGI. The V gene lost 6 bases and the J gene lost 7 bases, with 6 bases spanning the gap. The CDR3 nucleotides read TGTGCCAGCAGGGGAGTCGGGGAGCTGTTTTTT. Residues: CASRGVGELFF.

This clone was seen only a few times. The chain joins TRBV2 to TRBJ2-1; possible D gene TRBD1, 5 bases. The CDR3 contains 15 residues. Trimming stripped 2 bases from V and 3 bases from J, with 11 bases between. CDR1 SNHLY and CDR2 FYNNEI come from the germline V gene. CDR3 protein: CASSERTLNYNEQFF. CDR3 DNA sequence: TGTGCCAGCAGTGAAAGGACACTGAACTACAATGAGCAGTTCTTC.

This clone came up a few times. V gene TRBV5-1 combines with J gene TRBJ2-1; perhaps TRBD2 as D (5 bases). The CDR3 has 13 amino acids. V shed 3 bases and J shed 12 bases, with 16 bases lying between them. Germline V CDR1 and CDR2: SGHRS, YFSETQ. CDR3 sequence: CASSSPGLRRQFF. DNA for the CDR3: TGCGCCAGCAGCTCACCCGGACTCAGGCGGCAGTTCTTC.